This TCR beta chain was obtained from a study of cytomegalovirus exposure and HLA in healthy donors. PCR involved 60 Vbeta and 13 Jbeta primers. Method: immunoSEQ multiplex PCR; TCRdb's copy keeps in-frame clones and lacks some. The sample has about 140,000 clones, about 85% seen once; the top ten hold approximately 3%. V was cut by 7 bases and J by 3 bases, with 15 bases left in between. This CDR3 has 14 amino acids. The germline V gene encodes CDR1 MNHEY and CDR2 SVGAGI. A note on this clone: Its specificity is not known.

Study-level results: DRB1 had the most TCR associations and HLA-C the fewest, a later analysis found, with rates varying by HLA locus. Cytomegalovirus association was listed for around 170 TCR beta chains.

V and J are TRBV6-5 and TRBJ1-1; possible D gene TRBD1, 6 bases. The clonotype originates from a female donor in good health and CMV-seronegative. Sequencing was done on a sample of PBMCs. The CDR3 spells CASKAGGGYTEAFF. As DNA, the CDR3 is TGTGCCAGCAAGGCGGGAGGGGGATACACTGAAGCTTTCTTT.